The 26 T cell receptor beta chains given below trace back to one sample, sequenced in a study of metastatic and nonmetastatic thyroid tumors. Prior to thyroid surgery, none of the patients had received any treatment. TCRdb reprocessed the PCR reads using MiXCR. This table has over 5,500 clones, around a fifth appearing once. The sample was adjacent normal tissue. These receptors were taken from a female donor with papillary thyroid cancer or a benign thyroid nodule (not recorded which). Some clones in this sample may be carry-over from other donors' samples.

This clone has a count of ten or more. The CDR3 loop reads CASTPGGDEAFF. The CDR3 coding sequence is TGTGCCAGCACCCCCGGTGGGGACGAAGCTTTCTTT. The V and J genes are TRBV7-9 and TRBJ1-1; weak D call: TRBD1 (5 bases). There are 12 residues in the CDR3. V lost 7 bases to trimming and J lost 8 bases, with 14 bases between them. Germline V lookup: CDR1 SEHNR, CDR2 FQNEAQ (reference sequence).

This chain joins TRBV30 and TRBJ1-4, with D unresolved. Germline lookup yields CDR1 GTSNPN and CDR2 SVGIG (reference sequence). This CDR3 region has 13 residues. Trimming removed 1 base at V and 5 bases at J, with 8 bases between. The CDR3 nucleotides read TGTGCCTGGAGTGAACGGCCGAATGAAAAACTGTTTTTT. It encodes CAWSERPNEKLFF.

This clone counts as medium-sized. The chain is built from TRBV12-3 or TRBV12-4 and TRBJ1-2; 10 bases align to TRBD1. The CDR3 spans 17 residues. Trimming cost V 3 bases and J 3 bases; bases outside gene matches: 10. As DNA, the CDR3 is TGTGCCAGCAGTTTGGATCCTGACAGGGGGCAGGACTATGGCTACACCTTC. This gives the protein CASSLDPDRGQDYGYTF.

By its share, this clone is medium-sized. The chain has TRBV6-1 and TRBJ1-2, with D perhaps TRBD1 (6 bases). Trimming removed 6 bases at V and 5 bases at J, with 13 bases between. Germline CDR1 is MNHNS and CDR2 is SASEGT. CDR3 length equals 13 residues. CDR3 sequence (DNA): TGTGCCAGCAGGATGGGACACCTTTATGGCTACACCTTC. This sequence encodes CASRMGHLYGYTF.

This clone is medium-sized by share. For the CDR3, the DNA is TGTGCCAGCACCCTATTCGAGACTAGCCTCCACAATGAGCAGTTCTTC. Amino acid sequence: CASTLFETSLHNEQFF. The chain uses TRBV6-2 or TRBV6-3 and TRBJ2-1, with TRBD2 identical over 7 bases. Germline V CDR1 and CDR2: MNHEY, SVGEGT. V was clipped by 7 bases and J by 5 bases; unmatched bases: 14. The CDR3 is made up of 16 amino acids.

V and J are TRBV7-2 and TRBJ1-2, with D tentatively TRBD1 (6 bases). Per germline, CDR1 SGHTA and CDR2 FQGNSA. V was trimmed by 4 bases and J by 5 bases, leaving 17 bases between them. The CDR3 loop spans 15 amino acids. The DNA for the CDR3 is TGTGCCAGCAGCTCGACAGGCGTAGTTTCTTATGGCTACACCTTC. Amino acids: CASSSTGVVSYGYTF.

Judged by abundance, this clone is medium-sized. J is TRBJ1-2 and V is TRBV5-1; D uncertain. This CDR3 comprises 14 residues. Germline CDR1 is SGHRS and CDR2 is YFSETQ. V lost 0 bases to trimming and J lost 6 bases, with 12 bases between them. CDR3 DNA sequence: TGCGCCAGCAGCTTGGCGGCAGCCGGAGATGGCTACACCTTC. Translated, it gives CASSLAAAGDGYTF.

This clone was observed a handful of times. V is TRBV20-1 and J is TRBJ2-7, with TRBD1 matching 8 bases. The ends lost 1 base at V and 4 bases at J; junction bases unmatched: 9. In germline, CDR1 is DFQATT, CDR2 SNEGSKA (reference sequence). The CDR3 contains 15 residues. The CDR3 DNA reads as TGCAGTGCTAGAGGGCCCCAGGGGGCATGGTACGAGCAGTACTTC. This translates into CSARGPQGAWYEQYF.

This chain connects TRBV27 to TRBJ2-1, with unresolved D. This CDR3 has 15 residues. Trimming removed 0 bases at V and 0 bases at J, with 6 bases between. Germline V gene sequence: CDR1 MNHEY, CDR2 SMNVEV (reference sequence). The CDR3 DNA follows: TGTGCCAGCAGTTTATCGGTAAACTCCTACAATGAGCAGTTCTTC. Residues: CASSLSVNSYNEQFF.

This clone was seen only a few times. The chain employs TRBV28 and TRBJ2-7, with 7 bases identical to TRBD1. The length of the CDR3 is 15 residues. Germline V gene lookup returns CDR1 MDHEN and CDR2 SYDVKM. After removal of 5 bases from V and 2 bases from J, the junction contained 9 bases not matched to a gene. The CDR3 nucleotides are TGTGCCAGCAGTCCGCAAAGGGGACAGCCCTACGAGCAGTACTTC. Its protein is CASSPQRGQPYEQYF.

Notes on this clone: The germline gene is not matched at one end of the junction; a read error may be the cause. The chain is built from TRBV18 and TRBJ1-1; D possibly corresponds to TRBD1 (6 bases). The CDR3 consists of 14 residues. Germline V gene lookup returns CDR1 KGHSH and CDR2 LQKENI. DNA for the CDR3: TGTACCAGCTCAATCGACAGGTTGAACACTGGAGCTTTCTTT. Translating gives CTSSIDRLNTGAFF.

This clone was detected many times. DNA of the CDR3: TGTGCCACTAGGGACTTCCACACCGGGGAGCTGTTTTTT. This encodes CATRDFHTGELFF. The chain has TRBV10-3 and TRBJ2-2; maybe TRBD2 (6 bases). V lost 10 bases and J lost 3, with 12 bases in between. Germline CDR1 and CDR2: ENHRY and SYGVKD. This CDR3 spans 13 amino acids.

This clone is deemed medium-sized. This rearrangement joins TRBV11-2 to TRBJ2-3; D not certain. The length of the CDR3 is 12 residues. The V end lost 5 bases, the J end lost 2 bases, and 5 bases lay between the germline ends. The V gene's germline CDR1 is SGHAT and CDR2 FQNNGV. The CDR3 sequence: CASSQITDTQYF. The CDR3 bases are TGTGCCAGCAGCCAGATCACAGATACGCAGTATTTT.

This clone was observed a few times. This chain uses TRBV6-1 with TRBJ1-1; no clear D gene. Looked up from germline, CDR1 is MNHNS and CDR2 is SASEGT. The germline V and J ends were trimmed by 0 bases and 5 bases, with 1 base remaining between them. There are 11 residues in the CDR3. CDR3 in amino acids: CASSEATEAFF. CDR3 bases: TGTGCCAGCAGTGAAGCGACTGAAGCTTTCTTT.

The chain recombines TRBV20-1 with TRBJ1-4; the D is unclear. The CDR3 is 13 amino acids. Germline-derived CDR1 and CDR2 are DFQATT and SNEGSKA (reference sequence). With 3 bases removed from V and 5 bases from J, the gap between germline ends came to 10 bases. CDR3 loop: CSASPTYNEKLFF. CDR3 in DNA: TGCAGTGCTAGTCCAACCTACAATGAAAAACTGTTTTTT.

The sample holds many counts of this clone. The V gene is TRBV29-1, the J gene TRBJ2-2; 7 bases are shared with TRBD1. Germline-derived CDR1 and CDR2 are SQVTM and ANQGSEA. With V trimmed by 8 bases and J by 0 bases, 3 bases remained unmatched. The CDR3 is made up of 13 amino acids. CDR3: CSIQGSNTGELFF. Written as DNA, the CDR3 is TGCAGCATACAGGGGTCGAACACCGGGGAGCTGTTTTTT.

This clone counts as medium-sized (0.01 to 0.1%). V usage is TRBV3-1 and J usage is TRBJ1-2; TRBD1 agrees at 7 bases. Unmatched junction bases numbered 5, after V lost 1 base and J lost 6 bases. CDR3 size: 14 residues. The germline V gene has CDR1 LGHDT and CDR2 YNNKEL (reference sequence). CDR3 sequence: CASSQVDRADGYTF. CDR3 DNA: TGTGCCAGCAGCCAAGTTGACAGGGCGGATGGCTACACCTTC.

This clone was seen at least ten times. The V and J genes are TRBV19 and TRBJ1-1, with 8 bases aligning to TRBD1. V lost 5 bases, J lost 1 base, and 9 bases stayed unmatched. The germline V gene encodes CDR1 LNHDA and CDR2 SQIVND (reference sequence). The CDR3 length is 16 residues. CDR3 in DNA: TGTGCCAGTAGTGATCCCCAGGGGGCGCGGAACACTGAAGCTTTCTTT. Encoded protein: CASSDPQGARNTEAFF.

This clone was observed many times. A much more abundant neighbour one base away suggests this may be a read error. The chain combines TRBV10-3 with TRBJ2-2, with 9 nucleotides matching TRBD2. V dropped 11 bases and J dropped 6; count of bases not matched to a gene: 10. The length of the CDR3 is 14 residues. Per the germline V gene, CDR1 is ENHRY and CDR2 is SYGVKD. In DNA, the CDR3 is TGTGCCTCTCGGGTTAGCGGGGGACCCGGGGAGCTGTTTTTT. It encodes CASRVSGGPGELFF.

The rearrangement links TRBV19 to TRBJ1-2; D possibly corresponds to TRBD1 (5 bases). V lost 4 bases to trimming and J lost 5 bases, with 14 bases between them. Germline V lookup: CDR1 LNHDA, CDR2 SQIVND (reference sequence). This CDR3 region has 14 residues. The CDR3 here is CASSTPGPPYGYTF. The DNA of the CDR3 is TGTGCCAGTAGTACCCCAGGGCCTCCTTATGGCTACACCTTC.

By share of the sample, this clone is medium-sized. The CDR3 DNA follows: TGTGCCAGCAGCTTGAGACAGGGACAGGGCTACACCTTC. Translation gives CASSLRQGQGYTF. This rearrangement joins TRBV5-6 to TRBJ1-2, with TRBD1 identical over 7 bases. The CDR3 is made up of 13 amino acids. Germline-derived CDR1 and CDR2 are SGHDT and YYEEEE. Trimming took 1 base from V and 8 from J; bases not matched to a gene: 5.

This clone was observed a handful of times. V usage is TRBV6-1 and J usage is TRBJ1-2; D gene uncertain. V lost 6 bases and J 4 bases, leaving 12 bases between the germline ends. The CDR3 has 13 residues. Per germline, CDR1 MNHNS and CDR2 SASEGT. CDR3 residues: CASRAERAYGYTF. The CDR3 nucleotides read TGTGCCAGCAGAGCCGAGCGCGCCTATGGCTACACCTTC.

In this sample, this clone turned up many times. V usage is TRBV4-2 and J usage is TRBJ1-3; tentatively, D is TRBD1 (5 bases). The CDR3 totals 16 residues. Germline values: CDR1 LGHNA, CDR2 YNFKEQ. Trimming took 0 bases from V and 0 from J, leaving 9 bases between them. The CDR3 is CASSQEGTVSGNTIYF. As DNA, the CDR3 is TGTGCCAGCAGCCAAGAAGGGACCGTCTCTGGAAACACCATATATTTT.

This clone was seen ten or more times. The chain links TRBV7-2 to TRBJ2-7; D gene unclear. Per germline, CDR1 SGHTA and CDR2 FQGNSA. The CDR3 sequence is 14 residues long. V shed 1 base and J shed 3 bases, with 10 bases lying between them. DNA for the CDR3: TGTGCCAGCAGCTTAGAAGCTCTGCACTACGAGCAGTACTTC. Its translation is CASSLEALHYEQYF.

This clone is medium-sized (0.01 to 0.1%) by share. V is TRBV19 and J is TRBJ2-3; perhaps TRBD2 as D (5 bases). The CDR3 sequence is 15 residues long. The germline CDR1 and CDR2 sequences are LNHDA and SQIVND (reference sequence). V lost 7 bases to trimming and J lost 3 bases, with 17 bases between them. The CDR3 DNA reads TGTGCCAGTACGGATAATAGCGTGTATACAGATACGCAGTATTTT. It yields the protein CASTDNSVYTDTQYF. The complete variable domain, with remaining parts taken from reference TRBV19 and TRBJ2-3, reads DGGITQSPKYLFRKEGQNVTLSCEQNLNHDAMYWYRQDPGQGLRLIYYSQIVNDFQKGDIAEGYSVSREKKESFPLTVTSAQKNPTAFYLCASTDNSVYTDTQYFGPGTRLTVL.

This clone has a count of ten or more. Likely a read error: the CDR3 ends without its conserved phenylalanine or tryptophan. This chain connects TRBV11-2 to TRBJ2-7; D perhaps matches TRBD2 (5 bases). CDR3 size: 17 residues. The germline CDR1 and CDR2 sequences are SGHAT and FQNNGV. V was pared by 4 bases and J by 5 bases, with 24 bases between. The CDR3 DNA reads as TGTGCCAGCAGCTCATCGTGGGGTAACCCGGACGGGGACGAGCAGTACTCA. Encoded protein: CASSSSWGNPDGDEQYS.